The present T cell receptor (beta chain) was sequenced within a study of blood T cells in healthy people across ages. General study points: The recorded TCR beta diversity per million T cells decreased in a roughly linear manner with age.

About this clonotype: Antigen specificity is unknown.

The CDR3 runs to 14 residues. CDR1 and CDR2 (germline): DFQATT, SNEGSKA (reference sequence). V lost 6 bases and J lost 1, with 14 bases in between. Through a sample-barcoded 5' primer and a J-beta primer mix, a second PCR was run for about 6 to 11 cycles. A single record per CDR3 protein comes from TCRdb applying MiXCR to the 5' RACE reads. The top ten hold approximately 0.79% of the sample, which has some 1,000,000 distinct CDR3 sequences, almost 25% seen once. The sample was also reused in another study, on T cells of mothers and their children. This second study says: Extraction yielded RNA that went, in full, into cDNA synthesis at about 1.5 ug per 15 ul. Evidence of persistent microchimeric T cell clones was absent.

The chain joins TRBV20-1 to TRBJ2-3, with unresolved D. Sequencing was performed on blood. This TCR came from a girl between 2 and 10 years old in good health. CDR3 coding DNA: TGCAGTGCCCTCCCACAAGATCGCACAGATACGCAGTATTTT. Encoded protein: CSALPQDRTDTQYF.